What follows are 27 T cell receptor beta chains derived from one specimen sequenced in a study of blood T cell repertoires in COVID-19. TCRdb keeps only in-frame clones here, not all; method: immunoSEQ multiplex PCR. The sample consists of tens of thousands of clones, 70% to 90% of them appearing once. Sequenced material: peripheral blood. The receptor source for this set is a human donor in a cohort sampled during active COVID-19.

This chain joins TRBV10-3 and TRBJ2-3, with 9 bases that match TRBD2. V dropped 6 bases and J dropped 1; count of bases not matched to a gene: 5. This CDR3 comprises 15 residues. Germline CDR1 is ENHRY and CDR2 is SYGVKD. CDR3 in DNA: TGTGCCATCAGGACCCCTAGCGGGGGCACAGATACGCAGTATTTT. Its translation is CAIRTPSGGTDTQYF.

V is TRBV5-1 and J is TRBJ1-1; D is ambiguous. V was trimmed by 1 base and J by 4 bases, leaving 8 bases between them. This CDR3 region has 13 residues. CDR1 and CDR2 from the germline V gene are SGHRS and YFSETQ. CDR3 amino acids: CASSLRVTTEAFF. The CDR3, as DNA: TGCGCCAGCAGCTTGCGGGTTACCACTGAAGCTTTCTTT.

J is TRBJ1-5 and V is TRBV27; D is unresolved. Germline V CDR1 and CDR2: MNHEY, SMNVEV (reference sequence). The CDR3 is 16 amino acids. Trimming shortened V by 5 bases and J by 2 bases, and 16 bases separated the two germline ends. The CDR3 sequence is CASSLAPGPGNQPQHF. The DNA of the CDR3 is TGTGCCAGCAGTCTCGCCCCGGGTCCTGGCAATCAGCCCCAGCATTTT.

The chain has TRBV2 and TRBJ1-2; 8 positions match TRBD1. Germline lookup yields CDR1 SNHLY and CDR2 FYNNEI. The trim removed 7 bases at V and 2 bases at J, leaving 15 bases unmatched. The CDR3 has 17 amino acids. This CDR3 reads CASTPPAGTGINYGYTF. The CDR3 DNA reads TGTGCCAGCACCCCCCCTGCCGGGACAGGTATCAACTATGGCTACACCTTC.

This chain joins TRBV30 and TRBJ1-6, with D maybe TRBD1 (6 bases). V dropped 4 bases and J dropped 7 bases, with 20 bases sitting between them. The CDR3 loop spans 16 amino acids. Looked up from germline, CDR1 is GTSNPN and CDR2 is SVGIG (reference sequence). The CDR3 sequence: CAWTSNRARRNSPLHF. The CDR3 coding sequence is TGTGCCTGGACCAGTAACAGGGCGAGGCGCAATTCACCCCTCCACTTT.

The rearrangement joins TRBV10-3 to TRBJ2-2, with 10 bases identical to TRBD1. The junction had 7 bases not matched to a gene; V was cut back by 10 bases and J by 5 bases. CDR1 and CDR2 (germline): ENHRY, SYGVKD. The CDR3 length is 14 residues. This CDR3 is CATGQGGRTGELFF. The CDR3, as DNA: TGTGCCACAGGACAGGGGGGAAGGACCGGGGAGCTGTTTTTT.

The chain employs TRBV6-6 and TRBJ1-5; a weak D match, TRBD1 (6 bases). This CDR3 spans 16 amino acids. V lost 5 bases, J lost 4 bases, and 18 bases lay in between. CDR1 and CDR2 from the germline V gene are MNHNY and SVGAGI (reference sequence). CDR3 protein: CASSRGNLGANQPQHF. As DNA, the CDR3 is TGTGCCAGCAGTAGGGGGAACCTAGGTGCAAATCAGCCCCAGCATTTT.

V usage is TRBV2 and J usage is TRBJ1-2, with D unresolved. V gave up 4 bases and J gave up 8 bases, with 8 bases separating them. CDR1 SNHLY and CDR2 FYNNEI come from the germline V gene. The CDR3 runs 11 residues. The chain's CDR3 is CASSAREGYTF. CDR3 DNA: TGTGCCAGCAGTGCGAGGGAAGGCTACACCTTC.

The chain is built from TRBV7-2 and TRBJ1-2; possibly TRBD1 for D (5 bases). The CDR3 totals 13 residues. Germline CDR1 SGHTA, CDR2 FQGNSA. V gave up 3 bases and J gave up 5 bases, with 10 bases separating them. The CDR3 sequence is CASSFGREYGYTF. The CDR3 nucleotides read TGTGCCAGCAGCTTTGGCAGGGAATATGGCTACACCTTC.

In DNA form, the CDR3 reads TGCACCAGCAGCTTCCTTAGCGGGGCGTCCTACGAGCAGTACTTC. It codes for CTSSFLSGASYEQYF. The rearrangement links TRBV1 to TRBJ2-7; the table names TRBD2, a call not compared with the DNA. TRBV1 is given as a pseudogene. The CDR3 runs to 15 residues.

This clone was recorded only once. This chain links TRBV15 with TRBJ2-3, with D hard to call. The CDR3 spans 13 residues. With 2 bases removed from V and 5 bases from J, the gap between germline ends came to 8 bases. Germline-derived CDR1 and CDR2 are LNHNV and YYDKDF (reference sequence). CDR3 nucleotide sequence: TGTGCCACCAGCAGAACCACACAAGATACGCAGTATTTT. This gives the protein CATSRTTQDTQYF.

The V call is TRBV28, the J call TRBJ2-2, with D tentatively TRBD2 (8 bases). CDR1 MDHEN and CDR2 SYDVKM come from the germline V gene. The V gene lost 8 bases and the J gene lost 4 bases, with 17 bases spanning the gap. The CDR3 runs to 15 residues. DNA of the CDR3: TGTGCCAGCCACGGGGGGGCAGGGGGCACCGGGGAGCTGTTTTTT. Its protein is CASHGGAGGTGELFF.

V and J are TRBV19 and TRBJ1-5; 8 bases line up with TRBD1. CDR1 is LNHDA and CDR2 is SQIVND in the germline V gene (reference sequence). This CDR3 is built from 15 residues. J was trimmed by 4 bases and V by 4 bases; bases with no gene match: 6. The CDR3 DNA sequence: TGTGCCAGTAGTAAAGGACAGGGAACAAATCAGCCCCAGCATTTT. Residues: CASSKGQGTNQPQHF.

V and J are TRBV27 and TRBJ1-5; D uncertain. CDR1 is MNHEY and CDR2 is SMNVEV in the germline V gene (reference sequence). V dropped 3 bases and J dropped 7 bases, with 7 bases sitting between them. The CDR3 loop spans 12 amino acids. The CDR3 protein is CASSFRGQPQHF. As DNA, the CDR3 is TGTGCCAGCAGTTTTCGGGGACAGCCCCAGCATTTT.

The rearrangement links TRBV19 to TRBJ2-5, with 8 bases identical to TRBD1. Germline values: CDR1 LNHDA, CDR2 SQIVND (reference sequence). The ends lost 6 bases at V and 2 bases at J; junction bases unmatched: 2. The CDR3 has 13 amino acids. The CDR3 nucleotides read TGTGCCAGTAGAAACAGGGGGCAAGAGACCCAGTACTTC. This sequence encodes CASRNRGQETQYF.

The chain is built from TRBV19 and TRBJ1-2; TRBD1 aligns across 9 bases. The CDR3 loop spans 15 amino acids. The V gene's germline CDR1 is LNHDA and CDR2 SQIVND (reference sequence). With V trimmed by 3 bases and J by 3 bases, 5 bases remained unmatched. CDR3 bases: TGTGCCAGTAGTATCGGACAGGGGCTGCACTATGGCTACACCTTC. Amino acids: CASSIGQGLHYGYTF.

The rearrangement uses TRBV3-1 (or the pseudogene TRBV3-2) and TRBJ1-1; a possible D gene is TRBD1 (5 bases). The CDR3 spans 15 residues. Between the trimmed V and J ends, which lost 1 base and 2 bases, there was a span of 11 bases. CDR1 and CDR2 from the germline V gene are LGHDT and YNNKEL (reference sequence). CDR3 sequence (DNA): TGTGCCAGCAGCCAAGGCAGGGTGCGAAACACTGAAGCTTTCTTT. Residues: CASSQGRVRNTEAFF.

The V call is TRBV5-5, the J call TRBJ1-2; TRBD1 is a possible D gene (5 bases). V lost 4 bases, J lost 3 bases, and 13 bases lay in between. CDR1 is SGHKS, CDR2 YYEKEE, per germline (reference sequence). The CDR3 spans 14 residues. CDR3 in DNA: TGTGCCAGCAGCATAGGGGTATTGGACTATGGCTACACCTTC. Protein product: CASSIGVLDYGYTF.

This chain connects TRBV1 to TRBJ1-5. TRBV1 is a listed pseudogene. This CDR3 region has 22 residues. The CDR3 DNA sequence: TGCACCAGCAGCCAACAAACCCCCTGGATCGGACTGACCCTTGTCGGCAATCAGCCCCAGCATTTT. Translating gives CTSSQQTPWIGLTLVGNQPQHF.

This chain links TRBV13 with TRBJ1-2; D gene uncertain. Germline V CDR1 and CDR2: PRHDT, FYEKMQ (reference sequence). V was cut by 5 bases and J by 4 bases, with 14 bases left in between. The CDR3 is 14 amino acids. CDR3: CASSRSSFAYGYTF. The CDR3 region has the DNA TGTGCCAGCAGCCGGAGTTCATTCGCCTATGGCTACACCTTC.

This rearrangement joins TRBV24-1 to TRBJ1-2; 7 bases match TRBD1. CDR3 length: 14 amino acids. V was clipped by 4 bases and J by 5 bases; unmatched bases: 6. CDR1 is KGHDR, CDR2 SFDVKD, per germline. The CDR3 nucleotides read TGTGCCACCAGTGAGAGGGCAGGGGGGTATGGCTACACCTTC. Protein product: CATSERAGGYGYTF.

This chain connects TRBV7-8 to TRBJ2-3; 10 bases agree with TRBD2. V lost 8 bases, J lost 7 bases, and 12 bases stayed unmatched. The CDR3 runs 15 residues. The germline CDR1 and CDR2 sequences are SGHVS and FQNEAQ. CDR3 sequence: CASATLAGTKNTQYF. The DNA for the CDR3 is TGTGCCAGCGCCACACTAGCGGGGACTAAGAATACGCAGTATTTT.

The gene calls are TRBV5-1 and TRBJ2-5; 7 nucleotides line up with TRBD2. The CDR3 sequence is 14 residues long. Trimming removed 0 bases from V and 5 bases from J; junction bases left unmatched: 4. In germline, CDR1 is SGHRS, CDR2 YFSETQ. The CDR3 protein is CASSLGRGEETQYF. In DNA form, the CDR3 reads TGCGCCAGCAGCTTGGGACGGGGGGAGGAGACCCAGTACTTC. The entire variable domain, with the rest obtained from reference TRBV5-1 and TRBJ2-5, is as follows: KAGVTQTPRYLIKTRGQQVTLSCSPISGHRSVSWYQQTPGQGLQFLFEYFSETQRNKGNFPGRFSGRQFSNSRSEMNVSTLELGDSALYLCASSLGRGEETQYFGPGTRLLVL.

The J gene is TRBJ2-1, the V gene TRBV11-3; 8 bases agree with TRBD1. Germline CDR1 is SGHNT and CDR2 is YENEEA. The trim removed 5 bases at V and 8 bases at J, leaving 14 bases unmatched. CDR3 size: 16 residues. In DNA form, the CDR3 reads TGTGCCAGCAGCCCATTGACAGGGGCGGGCGCGGATGAGCAGTTCTTC. Amino acid sequence: CASSPLTGAGADEQFF.

V is TRBV2 and J is TRBJ2-7; a possible D gene is TRBD1 (6 bases). From germline, CDR1 is SNHLY and CDR2 FYNNEI. This CDR3 spans 13 amino acids. The V end lost 5 bases, the J end lost 3 bases, and 11 bases lay between the germline ends. The CDR3 nucleotides read TGTGCCAGCAGTCAGGACAGCAACTACGAGCAGTACTTC. Protein sequence: CASSQDSNYEQYF.

This clone has more than one count but fewer than ten. This chain connects TRBV2 to TRBJ1-4; 7 positions match TRBD1. J lost 4 bases, V lost 6 bases, and 5 bases had no gene match. This CDR3 spans 14 amino acids. Germline assignment: CDR1 SNHLY and CDR2 FYNNEI. The CDR3 region has the DNA TGTGCCAGCAGGGGTTGGGACAGTAATGAAAAACTGTTTTTT. As protein: CASRGWDSNEKLFF. The entire variable domain, with the rest obtained from reference TRBV2 and TRBJ1-4, is as follows: EPEVTQTPSHQVTQMGQEVILRCVPISNHLYFYWYRQILGQKVEFLVSFYNNEISEKSEIFDDQFSVERPDGSNFTLKIRSTKLEDSAMYFCASRGWDSNEKLFFGSGTQLSVL.

This clone occurred a few times. The chain uses TRBV20-1 and TRBJ2-1, with D uncertain. Germline V gene data show CDR1 as DFQATT and CDR2 as SNEGSKA (reference sequence). CDR3 size: 11 residues. The V end was cut by 3 bases, the J end by 6 bases, with 6 bases between. CDR3: CSASSSNEQFF. As DNA, the CDR3 is TGCAGTGCTAGTTCCAGCAATGAGCAGTTCTTC.